Each of the 18 T cell receptor beta chains below was sequenced from the same sample in a study of blood T cell repertoires in COVID-19. Sequencing used immunoSEQ multiplex PCR; TCRdb keeps in-frame clones, though not all of them. There are over 65,000 clones in the sample; about 87% occur only once, and roughly 4.4% lies in the top ten. Source material: peripheral blood. The receptors come from a man aged 45-65 years with active COVID-19.

The chain is built from TRBV5-1 and TRBJ1-3, with D uncertain. Germline V gene data show CDR1 as SGHRS and CDR2 as YFSETQ. The V end was cut by 0 bases, the J end by 1 base, with 5 bases between. The length of the CDR3 is 14 residues. The CDR3 spells CASSLGESGNTIYF. CDR3 bases: TGCGCCAGCAGCTTGGGAGAGTCTGGAAACACCATATATTTT.

V usage is TRBV7-9 and J usage is TRBJ2-7, with 7 bases fitting TRBD1. Trimming cost V 3 bases and J 3 bases; bases outside gene matches: 2. Germline CDR1 and CDR2: SEHNR and FQNEAQ (reference sequence). CDR3 length equals 13 residues. The CDR3 reads CASSFRDSYEQYF. The DNA for the CDR3 is TGTGCCAGCAGCTTCCGGGACAGCTACGAGCAGTACTTC.

This CDR3 is CASSLGWTDYEQYF. CDR3 bases: TGTGCCAGCAGCTTAGGTTGGACAGACTACGAGCAGTACTTC. The chain recombines TRBV7-2 with TRBJ2-7, with a tentative D call TRBD1 (6 bases). CDR1 is SGHTA, CDR2 FQGNSA, per germline. V was trimmed by 1 base and J by 3 bases, leaving 10 bases between them. This CDR3 is built from 14 residues.

The chain combines TRBV4-2 with TRBJ2-1; 10 positions agree with TRBD2. CDR1 LGHNA and CDR2 YNFKEQ come from the germline V gene. The CDR3 loop spans 16 amino acids. The V segment lost 1 base and the J segment 2 bases; nucleotides outside the gene matches: 2. Written as DNA, the CDR3 is TGTGCCAGCAGCCAAGGAGCGGGGGGGACCTACAATGAGCAGTTCTTC. Residues: CASSQGAGGTYNEQFF.

V and J are TRBV6-1 and TRBJ1-5; the D gene is possibly TRBD1 (5 bases). V was shortened by 2 bases and J by 5 bases, with 16 bases between the two germline ends. The CDR3 length is 16 residues. Germline lookup yields CDR1 MNHNS and CDR2 SASEGT. CDR3 loop: CASSEQGGVGYQPQHF. The CDR3 DNA is TGTGCCAGCAGTGAACAGGGAGGGGTGGGCTATCAGCCCCAGCATTTT.

The chain combines TRBV5-1 with TRBJ2-3, with a tentative D call TRBD2 (5 bases). This CDR3 spans 15 amino acids. The germline CDR1 and CDR2 sequences are SGHRS and YFSETQ. Trimming stripped 5 bases from V and 1 base from J, with 14 bases between. The CDR3 spells CASSPGPAGTDTQYF. DNA of the CDR3: TGCGCCAGCAGTCCGGGTCCAGCGGGCACAGATACGCAGTATTTT.

The chain carries TRBV12-3 or TRBV12-4 and TRBJ2-3, with D possibly TRBD2 on 6 matching bases. V dropped 6 bases and J dropped 11 bases, with 18 bases sitting between them. The CDR3 loop spans 13 amino acids. CDR3 region: CASSQYWGEVQYF. In DNA form, the CDR3 reads TGTGCCAGCAGCCAGTATTGGGGGGAGGTGCAGTATTTT.

V and J are TRBV11-2 and TRBJ1-2; no definite D call. Germline V gene lookup returns CDR1 SGHAT and CDR2 FQNNGV. The CDR3 has 14 residues. The V end lost 0 bases, the J end lost 8 bases, and 13 bases lay between the germline ends. This CDR3 is CASSLDLETSGYTF. CDR3 bases: TGTGCCAGCAGCTTAGATCTGGAGACTTCGGGCTACACCTTC.

The chain carries TRBV4-1 and TRBJ2-1, with D possibly being TRBD2 (7 bases). V was pared by 8 bases and J by 6 bases, with 23 bases between. This CDR3 region has 16 residues. Germline V gene sequence: CDR1 MGHRA, CDR2 YSYEKL. The CDR3: CASGKRAGRGGNEQFF. Here the CDR3 DNA reads TGCGCCAGCGGAAAAAGGGCTGGGAGGGGGGGCAATGAGCAGTTCTTC.

This clone was counted once. The V and J genes are TRBV28 and TRBJ2-3; 10 bases fit TRBD2. The CDR3 spans 15 residues. With 6 bases clipped from V and 2 bases from J, the junction kept 5 bases outside the gene matches. Looked up from germline, CDR1 is MDHEN and CDR2 is SYDVKM. This CDR3 reads CASSRLAGNTDTQYF. For the CDR3, the DNA is TGTGCCAGCAGCCGACTAGCGGGTAACACAGATACGCAGTATTTT. The full variable domain, with the rest looked up from reference TRBV28 and TRBJ2-3, is DVKVTQSSRYLVKRTGEKVFLECVQDMDHENMFWYRQDPGLGLRLIYFSYDVKMKEKGDIPEGYSVSREKKERFSLILESASTNQTSMYLCASSRLAGNTDTQYFGPGTRLTVL.

The CDR3 region has the DNA TGTGCCAGCAGCATCACAGGGGGGGTTAACTATGGCTACACCTTC. It is translated as CASSITGGVNYGYTF. V and J are TRBV2 and TRBJ1-2; 8 bases line up with TRBD1. The CDR3 length is 15 residues. The V gene's germline CDR1 is SNHLY and CDR2 FYNNEI. V lost 6 bases, J lost 1 base, and 7 bases stayed unmatched.

This chain joins TRBV27 and TRBJ2-2; D unresolved. Looked up from germline, CDR1 is MNHEY and CDR2 is SMNVEV (reference sequence). The CDR3 is 13 residues long. The germline V and J ends were trimmed by 5 bases and 5 bases, with 9 bases remaining between them. The CDR3 is CASSTPGTGELFF. The CDR3 DNA reads TGTGCCAGCAGTACTCCAGGTACCGGGGAGCTGTTTTTT.

The chain joins TRBV18 to TRBJ1-1; D ambiguous. The CDR3 is made up of 13 amino acids. Germline CDR1 is KGHSH and CDR2 is LQKENI. Trimming shortened V by 7 bases and J by 0 bases, and 9 bases separated the two germline ends. CDR3 bases: TGTGCCAGCTTCGAGGGTGTGAACACTGAAGCTTTCTTT. This codes for CASFEGVNTEAFF.

V gene TRBV2 combines with J gene TRBJ1-2; D unresolved. Trimming took 3 bases from V and 4 from J, leaving 3 bases between them. CDR1 is SNHLY and CDR2 is FYNNEI in the germline V gene. CDR3 size: 11 residues. The CDR3 here is CASSDGYGYTF. DNA of the CDR3: TGTGCCAGCAGTGACGGCTATGGCTACACCTTC.

The genes are TRBV5-1 and TRBJ2-3; no firm D call. V gave up 1 base and J gave up 0 bases, with 6 bases separating them. Per germline, CDR1 SGHRS and CDR2 YFSETQ. The CDR3 is 14 amino acids. The CDR3 DNA reads TGCGCCAGCAGCTTGTTTACTAGCACAGATACGCAGTATTTT. It translates to CASSLFTSTDTQYF. Full variable domain (rest looked up from reference TRBV5-1 and TRBJ2-3): KAGVTQTPRYLIKTRGQQVTLSCSPISGHRSVSWYQQTPGQGLQFLFEYFSETQRNKGNFPGRFSGRQFSNSRSEMNVSTLELGDSALYLCASSLFTSTDTQYFGPGTRLTVL.

This chain connects TRBV7-8 to TRBJ2-3; 9 nucleotides line up with TRBD2. After removal of 1 base from V and 4 bases from J, the junction contained 6 bases not matched to a gene. The CDR3 is made up of 16 amino acids. CDR1 is SGHVS and CDR2 is FQNEAQ in the germline V gene. The CDR3 protein is CASSLEASGIPDTQYF. Here the CDR3 DNA reads TGTGCCAGCAGCTTAGAAGCTAGCGGGATCCCAGATACGCAGTATTTT.

The chain has TRBV19 and TRBJ1-1; the D gene is possibly TRBD1 (5 bases). Germline loops: CDR1 LNHDA, CDR2 SQIVND (reference sequence). The germline V and J ends were trimmed by 11 bases and 0 bases, with 10 bases remaining between them. The CDR3 length is 12 residues. Written as DNA, the CDR3 is TGTGCCTCCGGACATCTGAACACTGAAGCTTTCTTT. This encodes CASGHLNTEAFF. The full variable domain, rest sourced from reference TRBV19 and TRBJ1-1, is DGGITQSPKYLFRKEGQNVTLSCEQNLNHDAMYWYRQDPGQGLRLIYYSQIVNDFQKGDIAEGYSVSREKKESFPLTVTSAQKNPTAFYLCASGHLNTEAFFGQGTRLTVV.

This chain uses TRBV27 with TRBJ2-5, with a tentative D call TRBD2 (6 bases). Germline V CDR1 and CDR2: MNHEY, SMNVEV (reference sequence). V lost 6 bases to trimming and J lost 3 bases, with 11 bases between them. The CDR3 is made up of 13 amino acids. The CDR3 nucleotides read TGTGCCAGCAGCTTGAGGGAGGAAGAGACCCAGTACTTC. Its translation: CASSLREEETQYF.